These T cell receptor beta chains were read from a single sample in a study of neurological immune-mediated disorders. TCRdb ran MiXCR on the 5' RACE reads and lists one entry per CDR3 protein. The sample comprises tens of thousands of distinct CDR3 sequences, about 5% of which are singletons, and less than 1.5% rests with the top ten. Sequences were obtained from CD4+ T cells from blood. The receptors were sampled from a woman aged 18-30 years with multiple sclerosis. Both conserved end residues are part of each CDR3. A D gene is named only where the DNA matches it firmly. A row's size may be missing; if present it is once, few, many or a size class.

clone_size: many
v_call: TRBV20-1
d_call: -
j_call: TRBJ1-2
cdr3_aa: CSARDQWSYGYTF
cdr3_nt: TGCAGTGCTAGAGATCAATGGTCCTATGGCTACACCTTC

clone_size: many
v_call: TRBV12-3/TRBV12-4
d_call: TRBD1
j_call: TRBJ1-5
cdr3_aa: CASRSTGVGNQPQHF
cdr3_nt: TGTGCCAGCAGATCTACAGGGGTTGGCAATCAGCCCCAGCATTTT

clone_size: many
v_call: TRBV11-2
d_call: TRBD2
j_call: TRBJ2-1
cdr3_aa: CASSSRVSGSRYNEQFF
cdr3_nt: TGTGCCAGCAGCTCGAGAGTTAGCGGGAGTCGTTACAATGAGCAGTTCTTC

clone_size: many
v_call: TRBV28
d_call: -
j_call: TRBJ2-7
cdr3_aa: CVSRAGTEYEQYF
cdr3_nt: TGTGTCAGCAGAGCCGGGACCGAGTACGAGCAGTACTTC

clone_size: many
v_call: TRBV7-7
d_call: TRBD2
j_call: TRBJ2-5
cdr3_aa: CASSLAGIQETQYF
cdr3_nt: TGTGCTAGCAGCTTAGCGGGGATACAAGAGACCCAGTACTTC

clone_size: many
v_call: TRBV19
d_call: -
j_call: TRBJ1-1
cdr3_aa: CASIFWGTQRGEAFF
cdr3_nt: TGTGCCAGTATTTTCTGGGGGACGCAGCGTGGGGAAGCTTTCTTT

clone_size: many
v_call: TRBV30
d_call: TRBD1
j_call: TRBJ2-5
cdr3_aa: CAWSWGQRGTQYF
cdr3_nt: TGTGCCTGGAGTTGGGGACAGAGGGGGACCCAGTACTTC

clone_size: many
v_call: TRBV20-1
d_call: -
j_call: TRBJ2-2
cdr3_aa: CSARRSSPVVAGQNTGELFF
cdr3_nt: TGCAGTGCTAGACGCTCCTCTCCAGTGGTGGCGGGCCAGAACACCGGGGAGCTGTTTTTT

clone_size: many
v_call: TRBV18
d_call: -
j_call: TRBJ2-2
cdr3_aa: CASSPGSTGNTGELFF
cdr3_nt: TGTGCCAGCTCACCAGGGTCCACAGGGAACACCGGGGAGCTGTTTTTT

clone_size: many
v_call: TRBV6-4
d_call: TRBD1
j_call: TRBJ1-5
cdr3_aa: CASKTTGTGFSSNQPQHF
cdr3_nt: TGTGCCAGCAAGACGACAGGGACGGGATTTAGTAGCAATCAGCCCCAGCATTTT

clone_size: many
v_call: TRBV28
d_call: TRBD1
j_call: TRBJ1-3
cdr3_aa: CASSFLGQGLGNSGNTIYF
cdr3_nt: TGTGCCAGCAGTTTCCTCGGACAGGGGTTAGGGAACTCTGGAAACACCATATATTTT

clone_size: many
v_call: TRBV5-1
d_call: TRBD1
j_call: TRBJ2-2
cdr3_aa: CASSLGPQGSVGELFF
cdr3_nt: TGCGCCAGCAGCTTGGGCCCACAGGGGTCGGTCGGGGAGCTGTTTTTT

clone_size: many
v_call: TRBV19
d_call: -
j_call: TRBJ1-5
cdr3_aa: CASSIYGSGQPQHF
cdr3_nt: TGTGCCAGTAGTATTTATGGGTCCGGACAGCCCCAGCATTTT

clone_size: few
v_call: TRBV18
d_call: -
j_call: TRBJ1-4
cdr3_aa: CASATFTTGRTNEKLFF
cdr3_nt: TGTGCCAGCGCGACATTTACCACAGGGCGTACTAATGAAAAACTGTTTTTT

clone_size: many
v_call: TRBV5-1
d_call: -
j_call: TRBJ2-2
cdr3_aa: CASSLTFQDGTGELFF
cdr3_nt: TGCGCCAGCAGCTTGACCTTCCAAGACGGCACCGGGGAGCTGTTTTTT

clone_size: many
v_call: TRBV12-3/TRBV12-4
d_call: TRBD1
j_call: TRBJ1-4
cdr3_aa: CASAPSGGAKLFF
cdr3_nt: TGTGCCAGCGCCCCCTCAGGGGGCGCGAAACTGTTTTTT

clone_size: many
v_call: TRBV6-5
d_call: TRBD2
j_call: TRBJ2-2
cdr3_aa: CASSYLAGFTGELFF
cdr3_nt: TGTGCCAGCAGTTACCTAGCGGGGTTCACCGGGGAGCTGTTTTTT

clone_size: many
v_call: TRBV13
d_call: -
j_call: TRBJ1-6
cdr3_aa: CASTGPRSSYNSPLHF
cdr3_nt: TGTGCCAGCACAGGACCGAGGAGCTCCTATAATTCACCCCTCCACTTT

clone_size: many
v_call: TRBV5-1
d_call: -
j_call: TRBJ1-1
cdr3_aa: CASSPIQGPSTEAFF
cdr3_nt: TGCGCCAGCAGTCCTATACAGGGTCCCAGCACTGAAGCTTTCTTT

clone_size: -
v_call: TRBV4-1
d_call: -
j_call: TRBJ2-6
cdr3_aa: CASSQTGRGANVLTF
cdr3_nt: TGCGCCAGCAGCCAAACAGGGAGAGGGGCCAACGTCCTGACTTTC